This TCR beta chain appears in the sequencing data of a study of OX40 agonist ivuxolimab in advanced cancers. About the study: Every patient in dose escalation had hepatocellular carcinoma, melanoma, renal cell or head and neck cancer. Findings and limits, study-wide: With doses of 0.1 to 3.0 mg/kg, CD4+ and CD8+ blood T cells had undergone clonal expansion by week 6.

Turning to this clone: Its target is unknown.

Measured with immunoSEQ multiplex PCR; TCRdb has only the in-frame clones, and not every one. The table has 50,000 to 65,000 clones, approximately 88% seen once. Sampling times: baseline, cycle 4 day 1, cycle 7 day 1. Germline CDR1 and CDR2: SEHNR and FQNEAQ (reference sequence). This CDR3 has 12 residues. Trimming pared 5 bases from V and 4 bases from J, leaving 9 bases between. V is TRBV7-9 and J is TRBJ2-7; D uncertain. This TCR was sampled from an adult with an advanced solid tumor such as melanoma, head and neck, liver or kidney cancer. The starting material was CD4+ or CD8+ T cells sorted from blood, obtained in a trial of the OX40 agonist ivuxolimab. The CDR3 coding sequence is TGTGCCAGCAGCCGAGAGACATACGAGCAGTACTTC. Its translation is CASSRETYEQYF.